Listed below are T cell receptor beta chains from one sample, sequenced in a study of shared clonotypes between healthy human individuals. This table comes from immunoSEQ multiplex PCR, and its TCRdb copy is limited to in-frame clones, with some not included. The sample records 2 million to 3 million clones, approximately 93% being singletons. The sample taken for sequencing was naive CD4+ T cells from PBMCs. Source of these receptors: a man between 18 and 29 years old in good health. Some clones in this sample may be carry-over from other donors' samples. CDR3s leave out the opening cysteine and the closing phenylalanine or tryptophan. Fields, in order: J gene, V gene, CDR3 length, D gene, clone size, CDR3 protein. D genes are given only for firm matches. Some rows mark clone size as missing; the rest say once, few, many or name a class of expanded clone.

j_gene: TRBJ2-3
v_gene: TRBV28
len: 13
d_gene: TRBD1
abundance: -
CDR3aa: ASSRDRYRADTQY

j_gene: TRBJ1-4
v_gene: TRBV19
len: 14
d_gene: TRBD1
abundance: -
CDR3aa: ASSIVYRDRNEKLF

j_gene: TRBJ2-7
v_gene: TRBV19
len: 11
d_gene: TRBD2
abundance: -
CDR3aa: ASRSSGLYEQY

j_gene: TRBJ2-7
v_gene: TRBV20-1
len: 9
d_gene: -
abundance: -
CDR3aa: SALGVYEQY

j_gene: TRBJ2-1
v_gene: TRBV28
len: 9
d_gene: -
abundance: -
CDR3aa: ASFGADGPF

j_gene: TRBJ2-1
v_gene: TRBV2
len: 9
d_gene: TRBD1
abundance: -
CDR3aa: ASSSGTGQF

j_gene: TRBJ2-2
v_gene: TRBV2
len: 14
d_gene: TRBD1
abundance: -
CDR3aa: ASSPGQGWNTGELF

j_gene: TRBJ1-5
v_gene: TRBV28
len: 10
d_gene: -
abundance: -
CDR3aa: ASNFGNQPQH

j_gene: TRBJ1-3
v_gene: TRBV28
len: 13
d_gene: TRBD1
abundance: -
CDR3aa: ASSPGGAGGNTIY

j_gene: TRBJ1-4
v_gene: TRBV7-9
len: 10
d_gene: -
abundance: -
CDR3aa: ASSAQGEKLF

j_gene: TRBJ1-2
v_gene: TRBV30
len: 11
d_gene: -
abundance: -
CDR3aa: AWSHSGPHGYT

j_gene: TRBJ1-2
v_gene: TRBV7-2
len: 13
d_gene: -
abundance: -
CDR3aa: ASSPLTGGYHGYT

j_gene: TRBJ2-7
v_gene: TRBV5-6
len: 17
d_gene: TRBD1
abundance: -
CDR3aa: ASSAAPGTGFSRTYEQY

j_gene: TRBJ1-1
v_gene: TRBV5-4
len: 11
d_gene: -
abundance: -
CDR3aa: ASSLTPEAEAF

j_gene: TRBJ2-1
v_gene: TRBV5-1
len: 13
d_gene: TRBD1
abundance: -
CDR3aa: ASSEGQGNIAEQF

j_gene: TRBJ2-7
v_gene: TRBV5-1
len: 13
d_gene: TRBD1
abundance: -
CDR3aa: ASSPGQGAVYEQY

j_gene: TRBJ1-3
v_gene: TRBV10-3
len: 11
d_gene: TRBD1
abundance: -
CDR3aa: AIGTDSGNTIY

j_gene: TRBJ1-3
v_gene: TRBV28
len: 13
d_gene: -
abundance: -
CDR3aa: ASRGGDFTGNTIY

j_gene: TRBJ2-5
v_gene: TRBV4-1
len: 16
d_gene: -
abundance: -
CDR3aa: ASSQDRRKHQYQETQY

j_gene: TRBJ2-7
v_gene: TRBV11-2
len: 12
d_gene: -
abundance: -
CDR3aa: ASSLHWRDDEQY

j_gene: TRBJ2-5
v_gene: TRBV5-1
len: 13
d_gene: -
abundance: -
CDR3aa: ASSFRPDQGGTQY

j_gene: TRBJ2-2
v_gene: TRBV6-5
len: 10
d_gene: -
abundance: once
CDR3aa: ASRSSGGELF

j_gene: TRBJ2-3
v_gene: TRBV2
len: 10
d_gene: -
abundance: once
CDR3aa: ASQYSTDTQY

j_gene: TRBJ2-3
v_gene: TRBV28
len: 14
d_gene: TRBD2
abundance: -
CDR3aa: ASSSFGSGRADTQY

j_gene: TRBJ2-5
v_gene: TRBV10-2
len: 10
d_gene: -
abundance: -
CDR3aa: ASGGWTETQY

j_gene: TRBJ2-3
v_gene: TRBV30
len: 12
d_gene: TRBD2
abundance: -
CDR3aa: AWTGTSGTVTQY

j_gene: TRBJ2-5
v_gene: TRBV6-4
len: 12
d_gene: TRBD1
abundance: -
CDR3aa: ASSPGQGGETQY

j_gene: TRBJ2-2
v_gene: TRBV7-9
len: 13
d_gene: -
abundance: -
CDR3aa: ASSPRRGGTGELF

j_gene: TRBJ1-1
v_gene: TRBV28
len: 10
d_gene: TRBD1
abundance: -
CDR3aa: ASNGQGGMAF

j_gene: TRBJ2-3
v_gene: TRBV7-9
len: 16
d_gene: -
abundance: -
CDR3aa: ASSAGLVVLKFTDTQY

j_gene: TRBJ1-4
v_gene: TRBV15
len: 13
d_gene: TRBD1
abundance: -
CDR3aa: ATSRSGQESEKLF

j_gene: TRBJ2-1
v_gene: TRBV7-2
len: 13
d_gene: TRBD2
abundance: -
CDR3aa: ASRNRLAGDNEQF

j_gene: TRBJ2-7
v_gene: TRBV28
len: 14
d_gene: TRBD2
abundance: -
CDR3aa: ASSPTGLAGTYEQY

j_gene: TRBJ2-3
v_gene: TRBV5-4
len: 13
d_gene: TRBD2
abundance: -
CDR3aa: ASRDFRAGGDTQY

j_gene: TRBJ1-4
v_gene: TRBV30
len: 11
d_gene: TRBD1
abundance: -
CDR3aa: AWSTPSTGYLF

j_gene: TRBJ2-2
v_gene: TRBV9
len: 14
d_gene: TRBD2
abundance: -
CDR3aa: ASSATGTRRAGELF

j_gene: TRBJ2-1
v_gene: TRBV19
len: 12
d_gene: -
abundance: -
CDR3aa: ASSMTGAYNEQF

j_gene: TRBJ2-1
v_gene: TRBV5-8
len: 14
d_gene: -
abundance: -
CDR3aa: ASSLVPGYGGNEQF

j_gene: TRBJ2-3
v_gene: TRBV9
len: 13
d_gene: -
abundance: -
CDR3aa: ASSVSPASTDTQY

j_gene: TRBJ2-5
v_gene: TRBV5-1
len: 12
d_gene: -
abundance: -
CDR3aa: ASSWGELRETQY

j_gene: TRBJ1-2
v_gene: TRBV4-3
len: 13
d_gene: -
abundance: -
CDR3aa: ASSQDPKGNYGYT

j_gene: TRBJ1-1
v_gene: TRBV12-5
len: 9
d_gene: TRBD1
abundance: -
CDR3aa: ASGTDRGAF

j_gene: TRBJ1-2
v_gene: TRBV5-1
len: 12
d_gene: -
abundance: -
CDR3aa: ASSAGVADYGYT

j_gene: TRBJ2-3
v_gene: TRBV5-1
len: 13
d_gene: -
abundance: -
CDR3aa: ASSFSQQSTDTQY

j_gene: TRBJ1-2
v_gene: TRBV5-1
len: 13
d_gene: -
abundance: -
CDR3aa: ASSFQGLSDYGYT

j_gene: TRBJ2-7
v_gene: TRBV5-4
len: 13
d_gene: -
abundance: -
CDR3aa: ASSFNPGLGYEQY

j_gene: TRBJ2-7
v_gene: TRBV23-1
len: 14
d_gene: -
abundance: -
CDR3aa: AKAGRESFGPYEQY

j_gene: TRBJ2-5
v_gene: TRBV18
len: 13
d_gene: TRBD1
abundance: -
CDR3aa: ASSPGTGGGETQY